This T cell receptor (beta chain) was identified during a study of CD8 T cells in ankylosing spondylitis. The study's findings and limits: Disease-linked clones were reportedly significantly enriched in matched ankylosing spondylitis synovial fluid. Characteristic, it appeared, of ankylosing spondylitis blood was a TCR beta motif of eight or nine highly homologous variants. The disease-linked clones had a CD8+ phenotype and low blood frequencies.

Using its own MiXCR run on the 5' RACE reads, TCRdb lists one record per CDR3 protein. This table has fewer than 250,000 distinct CDR3 sequences, more than 9% appearing once. V lost 0 bases and J lost 0, with 7 bases in between. Germline V gene data show CDR1 as SGHKS and CDR2 as YYEKEE (reference sequence). This CDR3 is 15 amino acids long. This clonotype was counted at least ten times. What it recognizes is unknown. The material sequenced was blood, either unsorted or a sorted T cell fraction (not recorded which). V and J are TRBV5-5 and TRBJ1-3; D unresolved. The sequence came from a male donor with ankylosing spondylitis or in good health (not recorded which). The CDR3 loop is CASSLAATSGNTIYF. Written as DNA, the CDR3 is TGTGCCAGCAGCTTGGCGGCTACCTCTGGAAACACCATATATTTT.